This T cell receptor (beta chain) was found in a study of T cell changes during pregnancy in multiple sclerosis. Clones were read by immunoSEQ multiplex PCR, and TCRdb kept only the in-frame ones, dropping some. The profile shows roughly 20,000 clones, 80% to 90% of them singletons. The V and J ends lost 3 bases and 3 bases respectively, with 15 bases between them. CDR1 and CDR2 from the germline V gene are SGHAT and FQNNGV. The CDR3 length is 15 residues. The J gene is TRBJ2-7, the V gene TRBV11-2, with a weak D call TRBD2 (5 bases). This sequence originates from a female donor with multiple sclerosis, enrolled in a pregnancy study. Sequenced material: CD8+ T cells from peripheral blood mononuclear cells, taken in the first trimester of pregnancy. Written as DNA, the CDR3 is TGTGCCAGCAGCTTTTTTATGGGAGAGGGCTACGAGCAGTACTTC. It translates to CASSFFMGEGYEQYF.